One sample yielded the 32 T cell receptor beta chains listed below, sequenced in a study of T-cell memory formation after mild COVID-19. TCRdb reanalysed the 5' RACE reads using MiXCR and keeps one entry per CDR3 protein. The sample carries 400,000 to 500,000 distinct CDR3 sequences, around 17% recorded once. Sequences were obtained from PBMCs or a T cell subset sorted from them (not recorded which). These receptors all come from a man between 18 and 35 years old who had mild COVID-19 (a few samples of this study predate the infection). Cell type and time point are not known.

CDR3 sequence (DNA): TGTGCCAGCAGCTCGACTTTCGCCATGCTGACCGGGGAGCTGTTTTTT. This sequence encodes CASSSTFAMLTGELFF. The chain carries TRBV5-6 and TRBJ2-2; D uncertain. V shed 3 bases and J shed 5 bases, with 17 bases lying between them. This CDR3 comprises 16 residues. Germline CDR1 and CDR2: SGHDT and YYEEEE.

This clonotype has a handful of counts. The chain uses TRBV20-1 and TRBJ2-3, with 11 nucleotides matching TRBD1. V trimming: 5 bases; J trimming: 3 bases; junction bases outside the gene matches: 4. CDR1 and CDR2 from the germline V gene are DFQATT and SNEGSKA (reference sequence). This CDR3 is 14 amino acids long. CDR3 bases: TGCAGTGCTCCTGGACAGGGGGCAACAGATACGCAGTATTTT. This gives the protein CSAPGQGATDTQYF.

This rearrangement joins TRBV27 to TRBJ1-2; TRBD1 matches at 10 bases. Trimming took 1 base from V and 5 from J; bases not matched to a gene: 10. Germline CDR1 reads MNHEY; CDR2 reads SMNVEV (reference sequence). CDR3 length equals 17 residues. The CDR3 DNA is TGTGCCAGCAGTTTATACGCCGGCGGGGACAGGGGTTATGGCTACACCTTC. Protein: CASSLYAGGDRGYGYTF.

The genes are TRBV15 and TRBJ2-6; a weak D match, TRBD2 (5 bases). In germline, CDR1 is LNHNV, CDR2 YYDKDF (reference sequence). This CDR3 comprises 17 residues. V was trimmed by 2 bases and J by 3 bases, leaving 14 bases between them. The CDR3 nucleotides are TGTGCCACCAGCAGAAGTGGTTCGGGGATTGGGGCCAACGTCCTGACTTTC. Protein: CATSRSGSGIGANVLTF.

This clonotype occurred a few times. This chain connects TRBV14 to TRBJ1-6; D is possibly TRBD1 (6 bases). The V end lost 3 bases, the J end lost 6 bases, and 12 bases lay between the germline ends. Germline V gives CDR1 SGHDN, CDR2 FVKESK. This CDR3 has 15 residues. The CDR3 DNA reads TGTGCCAGCAGCCAGGGCCAGGGGATTAATTCACCCCTCCACTTT. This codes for CASSQGQGINSPLHF.

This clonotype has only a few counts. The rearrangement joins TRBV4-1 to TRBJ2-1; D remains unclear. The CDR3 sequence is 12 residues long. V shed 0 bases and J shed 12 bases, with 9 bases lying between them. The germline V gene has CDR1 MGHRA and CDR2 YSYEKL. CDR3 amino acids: CASSQDGKAQFF. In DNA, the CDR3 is TGCGCCAGCAGCCAAGATGGGAAGGCGCAGTTCTTC.

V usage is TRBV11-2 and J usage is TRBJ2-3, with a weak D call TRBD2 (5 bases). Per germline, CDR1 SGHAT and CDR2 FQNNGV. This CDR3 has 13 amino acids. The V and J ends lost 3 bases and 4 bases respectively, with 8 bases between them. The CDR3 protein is CASSFDGADTQYF. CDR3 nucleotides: TGTGCCAGCAGCTTCGACGGGGCAGATACGCAGTATTTT.

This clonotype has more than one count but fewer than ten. CDR3 nucleotide sequence: TGTGCCATCAGTGAGTCTGAGACCCAGTACTTC. The encoded protein is CAISESETQYF. The chain has TRBV10-3 and TRBJ2-5; D not resolved. Trimming took 0 bases from V and 5 from J, leaving 1 base between them. Germline CDR1 ENHRY, CDR2 SYGVKD. The CDR3 length is 11 residues.

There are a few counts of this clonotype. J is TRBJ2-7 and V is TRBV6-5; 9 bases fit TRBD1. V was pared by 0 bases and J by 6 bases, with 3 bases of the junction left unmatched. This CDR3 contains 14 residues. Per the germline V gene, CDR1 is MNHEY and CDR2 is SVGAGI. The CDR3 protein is CASSYSGQGSEQYV. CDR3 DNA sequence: TGTGCCAGCAGTTACTCAGGACAGGGGTCCGAGCAGTACGTC.

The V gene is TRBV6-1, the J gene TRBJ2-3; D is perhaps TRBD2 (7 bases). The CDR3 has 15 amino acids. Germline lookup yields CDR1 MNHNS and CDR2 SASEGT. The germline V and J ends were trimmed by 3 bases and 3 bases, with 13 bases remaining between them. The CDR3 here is CASSDWGGRTDTQYF. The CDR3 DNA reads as TGTGCCAGCAGTGATTGGGGGGGGCGGACAGATACGCAGTATTTT.

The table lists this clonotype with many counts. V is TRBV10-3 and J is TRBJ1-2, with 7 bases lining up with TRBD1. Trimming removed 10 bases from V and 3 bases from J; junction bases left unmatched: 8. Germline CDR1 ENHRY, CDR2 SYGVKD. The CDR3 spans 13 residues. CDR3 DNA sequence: TGTGCCAGTGGGAGGGGGCTCGACTATGGCTACACCTTC. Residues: CASGRGLDYGYTF.

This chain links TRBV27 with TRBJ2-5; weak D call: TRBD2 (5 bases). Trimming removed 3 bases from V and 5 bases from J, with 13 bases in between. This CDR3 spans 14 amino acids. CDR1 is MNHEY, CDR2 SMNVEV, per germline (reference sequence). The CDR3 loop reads CASSFRGLGETQYF. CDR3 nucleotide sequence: TGTGCCAGCAGTTTCAGAGGGCTCGGGGAGACCCAGTACTTC.

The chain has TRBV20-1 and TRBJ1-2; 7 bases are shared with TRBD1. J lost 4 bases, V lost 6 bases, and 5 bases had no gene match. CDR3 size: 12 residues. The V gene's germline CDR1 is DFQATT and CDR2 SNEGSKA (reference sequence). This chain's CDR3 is CSARRQGYGYTF. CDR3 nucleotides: TGCAGTGCGAGAAGACAGGGCTATGGCTACACCTTC.

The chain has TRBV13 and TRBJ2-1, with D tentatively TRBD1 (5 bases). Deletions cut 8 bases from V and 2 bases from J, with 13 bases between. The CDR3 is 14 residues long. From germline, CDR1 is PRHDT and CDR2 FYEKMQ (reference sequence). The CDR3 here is CASVVAGTYNEQFF. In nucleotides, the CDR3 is TGTGCCAGCGTCGTCGCAGGGACCTACAATGAGCAGTTCTTC.

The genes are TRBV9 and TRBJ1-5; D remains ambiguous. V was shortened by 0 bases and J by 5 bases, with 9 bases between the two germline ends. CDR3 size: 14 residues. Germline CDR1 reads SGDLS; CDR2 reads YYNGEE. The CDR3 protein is CASSVDARYQPQHF. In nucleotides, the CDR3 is TGTGCCAGCAGCGTAGACGCGCGGTATCAGCCCCAGCATTTT.

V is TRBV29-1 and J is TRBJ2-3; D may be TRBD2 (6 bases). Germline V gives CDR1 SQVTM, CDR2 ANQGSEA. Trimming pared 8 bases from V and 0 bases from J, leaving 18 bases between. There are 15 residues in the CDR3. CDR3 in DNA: TGCAGCACCGAGGGACTCCCCCGGAGCACAGATACGCAGTATTTT. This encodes CSTEGLPRSTDTQYF.

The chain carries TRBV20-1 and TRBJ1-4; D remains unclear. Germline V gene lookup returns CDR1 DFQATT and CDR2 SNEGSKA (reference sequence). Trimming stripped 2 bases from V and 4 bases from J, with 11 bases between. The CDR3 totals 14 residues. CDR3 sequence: CSARRAGDNEKLFF. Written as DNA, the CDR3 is TGCAGTGCTAGAAGGGCAGGTGATAATGAAAAACTGTTTTTT.

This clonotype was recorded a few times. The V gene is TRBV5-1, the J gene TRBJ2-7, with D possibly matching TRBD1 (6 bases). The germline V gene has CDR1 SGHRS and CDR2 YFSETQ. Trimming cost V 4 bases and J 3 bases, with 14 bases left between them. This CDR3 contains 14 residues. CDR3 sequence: CASSTRDTNYEQYF. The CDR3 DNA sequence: TGCGCCAGCAGCACCCGGGACACTAACTACGAGCAGTACTTC.

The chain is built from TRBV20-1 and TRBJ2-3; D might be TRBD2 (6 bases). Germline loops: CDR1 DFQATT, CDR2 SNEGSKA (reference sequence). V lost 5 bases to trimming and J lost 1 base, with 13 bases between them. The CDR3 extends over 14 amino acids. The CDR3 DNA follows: TGCAGTGCTTGGGGCGGGGCGCGCACAGATACGCAGTATTTT. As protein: CSAWGGARTDTQYF.

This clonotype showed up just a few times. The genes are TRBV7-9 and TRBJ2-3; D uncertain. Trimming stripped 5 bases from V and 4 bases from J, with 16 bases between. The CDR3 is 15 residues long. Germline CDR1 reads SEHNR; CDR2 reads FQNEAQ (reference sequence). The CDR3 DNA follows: TGTGCCAGCAGCAGGATAGTTCCCCGGCCAGATACGCAGTATTTT. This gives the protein CASSRIVPRPDTQYF.

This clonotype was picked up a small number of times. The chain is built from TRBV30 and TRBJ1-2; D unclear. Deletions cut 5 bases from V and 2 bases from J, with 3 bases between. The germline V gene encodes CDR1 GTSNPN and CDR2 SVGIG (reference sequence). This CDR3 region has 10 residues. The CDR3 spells CAWENYGYTF. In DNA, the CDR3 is TGTGCCTGGGAGAACTATGGCTACACCTTC. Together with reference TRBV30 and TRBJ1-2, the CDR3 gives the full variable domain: SQTIHQWPATLVQPVGSPLSLECTVEGTSNPNLYWYRQAAGRGLQLLFYSVGIGQISSEVPQNLSASRPQDRQFILSSKKLLLSDSGFYLCAWENYGYTFGSGTRLTVV.

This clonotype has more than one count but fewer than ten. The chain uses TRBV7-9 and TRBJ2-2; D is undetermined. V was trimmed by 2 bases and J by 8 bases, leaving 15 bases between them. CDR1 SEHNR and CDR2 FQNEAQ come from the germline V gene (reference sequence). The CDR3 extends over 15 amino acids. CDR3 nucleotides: TGTGCCAGCAGCTTACAGACGGCGGCCAGGGGGGAGCTGTTTTTT. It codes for CASSLQTAARGELFF.

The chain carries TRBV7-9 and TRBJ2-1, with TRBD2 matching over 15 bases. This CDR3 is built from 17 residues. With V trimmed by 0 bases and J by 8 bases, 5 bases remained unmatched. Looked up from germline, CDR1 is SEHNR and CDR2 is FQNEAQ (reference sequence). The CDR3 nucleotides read TGTGCCAGCAGCTTAGCGGGGACTAGCGGGGGGACGGATGAGCAGTTCTTC. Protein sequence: CASSLAGTSGGTDEQFF.

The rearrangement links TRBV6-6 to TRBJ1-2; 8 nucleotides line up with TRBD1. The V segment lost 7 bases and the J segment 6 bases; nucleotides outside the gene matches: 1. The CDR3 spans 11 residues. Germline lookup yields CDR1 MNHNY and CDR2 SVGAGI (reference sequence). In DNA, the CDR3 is TGTGCCAGCACACAGGGGGATGGCTACACCTTC. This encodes CASTQGDGYTF.

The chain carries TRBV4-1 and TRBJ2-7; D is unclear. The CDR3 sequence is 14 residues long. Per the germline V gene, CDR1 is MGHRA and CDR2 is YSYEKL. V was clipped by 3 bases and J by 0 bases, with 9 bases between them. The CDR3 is CASSQEHLSYEQYF. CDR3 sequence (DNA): TGCGCCAGCAGCCAGGAACACCTCTCCTACGAGCAGTACTTC.

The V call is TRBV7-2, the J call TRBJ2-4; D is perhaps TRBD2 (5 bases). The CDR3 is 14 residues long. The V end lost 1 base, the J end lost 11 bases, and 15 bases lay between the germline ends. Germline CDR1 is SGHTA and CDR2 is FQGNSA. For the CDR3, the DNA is TGTGCCAGCAGCTTAGTGCAAGGGTGGGAGCTTCAGTACTTC. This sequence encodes CASSLVQGWELQYF.

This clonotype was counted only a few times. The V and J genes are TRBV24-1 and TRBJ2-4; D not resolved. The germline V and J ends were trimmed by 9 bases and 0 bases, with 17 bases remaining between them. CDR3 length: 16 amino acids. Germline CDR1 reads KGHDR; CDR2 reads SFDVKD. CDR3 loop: CATPGHGTLAKNIQYF. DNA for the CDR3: TGTGCCACCCCTGGGCACGGAACTTTAGCCAAAAACATTCAGTACTTC.

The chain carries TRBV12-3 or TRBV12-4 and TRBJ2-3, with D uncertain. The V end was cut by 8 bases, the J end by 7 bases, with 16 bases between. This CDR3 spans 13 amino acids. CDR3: CASRLDWGNTQYF. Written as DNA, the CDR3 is TGTGCCAGCCGGCTAGACTGGGGAAATACGCAGTATTTT.

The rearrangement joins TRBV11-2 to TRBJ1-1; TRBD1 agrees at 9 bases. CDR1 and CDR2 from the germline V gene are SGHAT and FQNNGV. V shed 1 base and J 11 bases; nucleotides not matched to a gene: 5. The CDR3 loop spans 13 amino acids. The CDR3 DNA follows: TGTGCCAGCAGCTTAGTACAGGGGGCGACGGCTTTCTTT. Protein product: CASSLVQGATAFF.

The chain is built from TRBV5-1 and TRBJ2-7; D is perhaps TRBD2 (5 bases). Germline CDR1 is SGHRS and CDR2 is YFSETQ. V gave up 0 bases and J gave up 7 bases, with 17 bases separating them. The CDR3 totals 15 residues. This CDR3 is CASSLAEGPGREQYF. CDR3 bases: TGCGCCAGCAGCTTGGCCGAGGGCCCCGGCCGGGAGCAGTACTTC.

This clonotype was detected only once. Here the CDR3 reads CSVLRDTSGVGELFF. CDR3 coding DNA: TGCAGCGTGTTACGGGACACCAGTGGAGTCGGGGAGCTGTTTTTT. This sequence joins TRBV29-1 and TRBJ2-2, with D tentatively TRBD1 (6 bases). The CDR3 is made up of 15 amino acids. V was trimmed by 6 bases and J by 7 bases, leaving 21 bases between them. CDR1 is SQVTM and CDR2 is ANQGSEA in the germline V gene.

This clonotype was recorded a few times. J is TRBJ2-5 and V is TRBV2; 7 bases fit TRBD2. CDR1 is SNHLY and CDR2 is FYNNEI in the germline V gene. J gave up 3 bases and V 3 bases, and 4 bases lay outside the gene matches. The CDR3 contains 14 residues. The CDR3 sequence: CASSDPGGKETQYF. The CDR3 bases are TGTGCCAGCAGTGATCCGGGGGGAAAAGAGACCCAGTACTTC.